Each of the 5 T cell receptor beta chains below was sequenced from the same sample in a study of CD8 T cells in Susac syndrome. Random hexamers were used to reverse transcribe the RNA input (0.5 to 1 ug). TCRdb recomputed calls from the immunoSEQ multiplex PCR reads with MiXCR, one row per CDR3 protein. The sample has 80,000 to 90,000 distinct CDR3 sequences; 85% to 95% are singletons. Sample: CD8+ T cells from PBMCs. These receptors originate from a human donor in good health.

About this clonotype: A junction boundary mismatches the germline segment, possibly from a read error. J is TRBJ1-3 and V is TRBV7-6; D remains unclear. Germline V lookup: CDR1 SGHVS, CDR2 FNYEAQ. The CDR3 totals 13 residues. The CDR3 loop reads CDSSSTPGNTIYF. CDR3 nucleotide sequence: TGTGACAGCAGCTCGACTCCTGGAAACACCATATATTTT.

This clonotype was seen a few times. The chain joins TRBV7-6 to TRBJ2-3; the D gene is possibly TRBD2 (5 bases). Deletions cut 1 base from V and 0 bases from J, with 8 bases between. CDR1 is SGHVS and CDR2 is FNYEAQ in the germline V gene. This CDR3 spans 15 amino acids. The CDR3 DNA reads as TGTGCCAGCAGCTTAGTCGGGGTTAGCACAGATACGCAGTATTTT. As protein: CASSLVGVSTDTQYF.

V gene TRBV20-1 combines with J gene TRBJ2-1; tentative D call: TRBD2 (5 bases). V shed 3 bases and J shed 1 base, with 13 bases lying between them. CDR1 and CDR2 from the germline V gene are DFQATT and SNEGSKA (reference sequence). The CDR3 runs to 15 residues. CDR3: CSASSIGSSYNEQFF. The CDR3 DNA follows: TGCAGTGCTAGTTCGATTGGGAGTTCCTACAATGAGCAGTTCTTC.

The chain links TRBV6-2 or TRBV6-3 to TRBJ1-1; a weak D match, TRBD1 (5 bases). This CDR3 is 14 amino acids long. Trimming cost V 2 bases and J 1 base, with 8 bases left between them. The germline gives CDR1 MNHEY, CDR2 SVGEGT. The CDR3 sequence: CASSYVGGNTEAFF. The CDR3 bases are TGTGCCAGCAGTTACGTCGGGGGGAACACTGAAGCTTTCTTT.

This clonotype was found a few times. The V gene is TRBV6-5, the J gene TRBJ1-5, with 8 bases matching TRBD1. V was pared by 5 bases and J by 6 bases, with 9 bases of the junction left unmatched. The CDR3 is made up of 15 amino acids. Germline V lookup: CDR1 MNHEY, CDR2 SVGAGI. The CDR3 DNA is TGTGCCAGCAGTCCAGGACAGGGAGTATCTCAGCCCCAGCATTTT. Translating gives CASSPGQGVSQPQHF.